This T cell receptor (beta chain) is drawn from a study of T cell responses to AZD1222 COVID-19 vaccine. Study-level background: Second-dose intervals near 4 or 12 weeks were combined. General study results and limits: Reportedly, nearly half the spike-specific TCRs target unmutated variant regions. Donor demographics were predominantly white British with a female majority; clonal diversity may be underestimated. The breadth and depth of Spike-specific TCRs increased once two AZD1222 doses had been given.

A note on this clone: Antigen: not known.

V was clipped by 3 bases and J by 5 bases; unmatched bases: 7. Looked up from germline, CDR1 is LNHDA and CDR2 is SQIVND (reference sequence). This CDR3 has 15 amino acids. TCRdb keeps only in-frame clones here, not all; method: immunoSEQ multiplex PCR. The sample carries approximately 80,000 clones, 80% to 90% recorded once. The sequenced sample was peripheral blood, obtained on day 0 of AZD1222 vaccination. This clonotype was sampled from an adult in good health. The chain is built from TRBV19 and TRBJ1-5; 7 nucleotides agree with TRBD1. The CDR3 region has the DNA TGTGCCAGTAGTATTTGGACAGGCAGGGATCAGCCCCAGCATTTT. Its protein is CASSIWTGRDQPQHF.